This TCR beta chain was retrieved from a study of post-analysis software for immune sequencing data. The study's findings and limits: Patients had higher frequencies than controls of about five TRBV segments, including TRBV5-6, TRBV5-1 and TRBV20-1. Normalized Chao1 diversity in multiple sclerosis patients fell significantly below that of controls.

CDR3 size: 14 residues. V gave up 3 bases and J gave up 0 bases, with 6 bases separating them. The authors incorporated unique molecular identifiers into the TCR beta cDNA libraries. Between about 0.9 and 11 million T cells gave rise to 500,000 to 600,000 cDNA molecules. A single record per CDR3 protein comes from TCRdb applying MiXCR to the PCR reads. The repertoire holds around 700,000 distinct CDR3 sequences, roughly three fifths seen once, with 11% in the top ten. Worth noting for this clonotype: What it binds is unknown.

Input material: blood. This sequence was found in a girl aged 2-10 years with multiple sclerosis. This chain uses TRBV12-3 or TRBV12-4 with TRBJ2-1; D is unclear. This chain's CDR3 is CASSLMRSYNEQFF. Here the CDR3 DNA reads TGTGCCAGCAGTTTGATGCGCTCCTACAATGAGCAGTTCTTC.